This T cell receptor beta chain emerged from a study of blood T cell repertoires in COVID-19. Study background: Samples came from the United States, Italy and Spain, spanning acute and convalescent COVID-19.

The CDR3 extends over 14 amino acids. J gave up 8 bases and V 3 bases, and 8 bases lay outside the gene matches. Germline CDR1 is DFQATT and CDR2 is SNEGSKA (reference sequence). Residents of 20 to 25 US areas, aged about 18 to 95 years, made up the participants. Donors were grouped by their self-reported clinical history. Per the authors' pipeline: From reference gene primer amplification, estimates of nucleated cell counts were derived. The assay was immunoSEQ multiplex PCR, and TCRdb's table has in-frame clones only and misses some. The V and J calls and clone size were taken over from that table, and D and trimming were inferred from the DNA. The sample contains about 140,000 clones, over 75% of which appear only once.

The chain has TRBV20-1 and TRBJ2-1, with TRBD2 matching over 9 bases. Input material: PBMCs or T cells enriched from blood (not recorded which). This sequence was found in a woman aged 50 to 60 who had recovered from COVID-19. The CDR3 is CSASVAGGLYEQFF. In nucleotides, the CDR3 is TGCAGTGCTAGTGTGGCGGGAGGGTTATATGAGCAGTTCTTC.